A selection of T cell receptor beta chains follows, all from one sample in a study of blood T cell repertoires in COVID-19. Sequencing used immunoSEQ multiplex PCR; TCRdb keeps in-frame clones, though not all of them. The sample lists 4,500 to 6,000 clones, roughly two thirds seen once, with roughly a third in the top ten. Sequenced material: peripheral blood. These receptors came from a human donor in a cohort sampled during active COVID-19. Each CDR3 is given with its conserved first and last residue. Each record gives: V gene, clone size, D gene, J gene, CDR3 DNA, CDR3 protein. D genes are given only for firm matches. Size is stated for part of the rows, as once, few or many counts, or as a class when the clone is expanded.

V gene: TRBV7-2
clone size: .
D gene: TRBD2
J gene: TRBJ2-3
CDR3 DNA: TGTGCCAGCAGTCTAGGGTGGGGGACTAGGCACACAGATACGCAGTATTTT
CDR3 protein: CASSLGWGTRHTDTQYF

V gene: TRBV5-8
clone size: .
D gene: TRBD1
J gene: TRBJ2-7
CDR3 DNA: TGTGCCAGCAGCTTGGTTGGGGACAGGGCCTACGAGCAGTACTTC
CDR3 protein: CASSLVGDRAYEQYF

V gene: TRBV10-2
clone size: once
D gene: TRBD2
J gene: TRBJ2-3
CDR3 DNA: TGCGCCAGCACGGGGAGGGGAGGGGATACGCAGTATTTT
CDR3 protein: CASTGRGGDTQYF

V gene: TRBV4-1
clone size: .
D gene: .
J gene: TRBJ2-5
CDR3 DNA: TGCGCCAGCAGCCATTCTAGGACTGAAGAGACCCAGTACTTC
CDR3 protein: CASSHSRTEETQYF

V gene: TRBV7-6
clone size: few
D gene: TRBD1
J gene: TRBJ2-7
CDR3 DNA: TGTGCCAGCAGCTTCGGGACAGGCCTTACCTACGAGCAGTACTTC
CDR3 protein: CASSFGTGLTYEQYF

V gene: TRBV11-2
clone size: .
D gene: .
J gene: TRBJ1-5
CDR3 DNA: TGTGCCAGCAGCTTAGGTCTTAGCAATCAGCCCCAGCATTTT
CDR3 protein: CASSLGLSNQPQHF

V gene: TRBV11-3
clone size: .
D gene: .
J gene: TRBJ2-2
CDR3 DNA: TGTGCCAGCAGCCCGGGGACCGGGGAGCTGTTTTTT
CDR3 protein: CASSPGTGELFF

V gene: TRBV2
clone size: .
D gene: .
J gene: TRBJ2-7
CDR3 DNA: TGTGCCAGCAGGACCGGACTGCCCCCCTACGAGCAGTACTTC
CDR3 protein: CASRTGLPPYEQYF

V gene: TRBV7-3
clone size: .
D gene: .
J gene: TRBJ2-5
CDR3 DNA: TGTGCCAGCAGCTTTGGCGGCGGGGCGACCCAGTACTTC
CDR3 protein: CASSFGGGATQYF

V gene: TRBV4-3
clone size: few
D gene: .
J gene: TRBJ1-2
CDR3 DNA: TGCGCCAGCAGCCAAGATATTGGGGGGGGTACCCCGTATGGCTACACCTTC
CDR3 protein: CASSQDIGGGTPYGYTF

V gene: TRBV5-6
clone size: .
D gene: .
J gene: TRBJ2-7
CDR3 DNA: TGTGCCAGCAGCTTTACGGGGGAGCAGTACTTC
CDR3 protein: CASSFTGEQYF

V gene: TRBV7-8
clone size: .
D gene: .
J gene: TRBJ1-5
CDR3 DNA: TGTGCCAGCGCCGTAGGAGGGAGTGGCAATCAGCCCCAGCATTTT
CDR3 protein: CASAVGGSGNQPQHF

V gene: TRBV18
clone size: few
D gene: .
J gene: TRBJ1-5
CDR3 DNA: TGTGCCAGCTCACCCCGGAATCAGCCCCAGCATTTT
CDR3 protein: CASSPRNQPQHF

V gene: TRBV7-2
clone size: .
D gene: TRBD2
J gene: TRBJ2-3
CDR3 DNA: TGTGCCAGCAGGACTAGCGGGGGACTTGATACGCAGTATTTT
CDR3 protein: CASRTSGGLDTQYF

V gene: TRBV5-1
clone size: .
D gene: .
J gene: TRBJ1-2
CDR3 DNA: TGCGCCAGCAGCTTGGAGAGTACAGGGGGCTACACCTTC
CDR3 protein: CASSLESTGGYTF

V gene: TRBV11-2
clone size: .
D gene: TRBD1
J gene: TRBJ1-1
CDR3 DNA: TGTGCCAGCAGCTTAGCGAGGGACAGGGTTGCTTTCTTT
CDR3 protein: CASSLARDRVAFF

V gene: TRBV4-2
clone size: .
D gene: .
J gene: TRBJ2-6
CDR3 DNA: TGTGCCAGCAGCCAAGGGCCCTCTGGGGCCAACGTCCTGACTTTC
CDR3 protein: CASSQGPSGANVLTF

V gene: TRBV21-1
clone size: .
D gene: .
J gene: TRBJ2-1
CDR3 DNA: TGTGCCAGCAGCAAAATAATGCGAAATAACAATGAGCAGTTCTTC
CDR3 protein: CASSKIMRNNNEQFF

V gene: TRBV5-4
clone size: .
D gene: TRBD1
J gene: TRBJ2-7
CDR3 DNA: TGTGCCAGCAGCTTGCTCGACAGGGTTGGATACGAGCAGTACTTC
CDR3 protein: CASSLLDRVGYEQYF

V gene: TRBV30
clone size: .
D gene: TRBD1
J gene: TRBJ2-7
CDR3 DNA: TGTGCCTGGAGGAGGGACAGGCCCCTCGAGCAGTACTTC
CDR3 protein: CAWRRDRPLEQYF

V gene: TRBV28
clone size: .
D gene: TRBD2
J gene: TRBJ2-4
CDR3 DNA: TGTGCCAGCAGTTTGTCGGGGGGAGAAAGCATTCAGTACTTC
CDR3 protein: CASSLSGGESIQYF

V gene: TRBV6-6
clone size: .
D gene: .
J gene: TRBJ1-6
CDR3 DNA: TGTGCCAGCAGTTACTTGGGGAGCTCCTATAATTCACCCCTCCACTTT
CDR3 protein: CASSYLGSSYNSPLHF

V gene: TRBV3-1/TRBV3-2
clone size: .
D gene: .
J gene: TRBJ2-5
CDR3 DNA: TGTGCCAGAGTTCGGGGGAGGAGAGGGACCCAGTACTTC
CDR3 protein: CARVRGRRGTQYF

V gene: TRBV11-2
clone size: .
D gene: TRBD2
J gene: TRBJ2-1
CDR3 DNA: TGTGCCAGCAGCTTACCGGGACTAGCTTACAATGAGCAGTTCTTC
CDR3 protein: CASSLPGLAYNEQFF

V gene: TRBV27
clone size: .
D gene: .
J gene: TRBJ1-6
CDR3 DNA: TGTGCCAGCGGGCAGGGGTATTCACCCCTCCACTTT
CDR3 protein: CASGQGYSPLHF

V gene: TRBV11-2
clone size: .
D gene: .
J gene: TRBJ2-2
CDR3 DNA: TGTGCCAGCAGCTTACTAAATCAGGGGCCCGGGGAGCTGTTTTTT
CDR3 protein: CASSLLNQGPGELFF

V gene: TRBV3-1/TRBV3-2
clone size: .
D gene: .
J gene: TRBJ1-1
CDR3 DNA: TGTGCCAGCAGCCAAGGGACTGGGGGGTCTGAAGCTTTCTTT
CDR3 protein: CASSQGTGGSEAFF

V gene: TRBV4-3
clone size: few
D gene: .
J gene: TRBJ1-1
CDR3 DNA: TGCGCCAGCAGCCGACTAAGTTACAGGGATAACACTGAAGCTTTCTTT
CDR3 protein: CASSRLSYRDNTEAFF

V gene: TRBV7-3
clone size: .
D gene: .
J gene: TRBJ1-2
CDR3 DNA: TGTGCCAGCAGCTTAACTCCACTGGGGGGAGGCTACACCTTC
CDR3 protein: CASSLTPLGGGYTF

V gene: TRBV4-3
clone size: few
D gene: .
J gene: TRBJ1-4
CDR3 DNA: TGCGCCAGCAGCCAATGGACAGATAATGAAAAACTGTTTTTT
CDR3 protein: CASSQWTDNEKLFF

V gene: TRBV6-6
clone size: .
D gene: TRBD1
J gene: TRBJ1-4
CDR3 DNA: TGTGCCAGCAGACCGGGACAGGGGACTAATGAAAAACTGTTTTTT
CDR3 protein: CASRPGQGTNEKLFF

V gene: TRBV7-3
clone size: .
D gene: .
J gene: TRBJ1-5
CDR3 DNA: TGTGCCAGCAGCTTGGGCAGAAATCAGCCCCAGCATTTT
CDR3 protein: CASSLGRNQPQHF

V gene: TRBV18
clone size: .
D gene: .
J gene: TRBJ2-5
CDR3 DNA: TGTGCCAGCTCACCACCCGGGAACCAAGAGACCCAGTACTTC
CDR3 protein: CASSPPGNQETQYF

V gene: TRBV10-3
clone size: few
D gene: .
J gene: TRBJ1-2
CDR3 DNA: TGTGCCATCAGTGACCCAGGAGGGAAGAGGGCTTTT
CDR3 protein: CAISDPGGKRAF

V gene: TRBV6-1
clone size: .
D gene: .
J gene: TRBJ2-2
CDR3 DNA: TGTGCCAGCAGTGACCAGACATTCACCGGGGAGCTGTTTTTT
CDR3 protein: CASSDQTFTGELFF

V gene: TRBV4-2
clone size: large
D gene: .
J gene: TRBJ1-2
CDR3 DNA: TGTGCCAGCAGCCAAGACGGGGGGGCGGACGGCTACACCTTC
CDR3 protein: CASSQDGGADGYTF

V gene: TRBV11-2
clone size: .
D gene: .
J gene: TRBJ1-4
CDR3 DNA: TGTGCCAGCAGCTTACAGGGGCTTGAAAAACTGTTTTTT
CDR3 protein: CASSLQGLEKLFF

V gene: TRBV6-5
clone size: .
D gene: .
J gene: TRBJ2-7
CDR3 DNA: TGTGCCAGCAGGGTGGAGGGACCCTACGAGCAGTACTTC
CDR3 protein: CASRVEGPYEQYF

V gene: TRBV15
clone size: .
D gene: TRBD2
J gene: TRBJ2-1
CDR3 DNA: TGTGCCACCAGCAGAGGTAGCGGGGGGGAGGTCAATGAGCAGTTCTTC
CDR3 protein: CATSRGSGGEVNEQFF

V gene: TRBV10-3
clone size: .
D gene: .
J gene: TRBJ1-4
CDR3 DNA: TGTGCCATCAGTAGGACGGGAGTTAATGAAAAACTGTTTTTT
CDR3 protein: CAISRTGVNEKLFF

V gene: TRBV27
clone size: once
D gene: TRBD1
J gene: TRBJ1-1
CDR3 DNA: TGTGCCAGCAGTGTTGAGACAGGGGCCGGGCGGGCTTTCTTT
CDR3 protein: CASSVETGAGRAFF

V gene: TRBV5-4
clone size: .
D gene: .
J gene: TRBJ2-1
CDR3 DNA: TGTGCCAGCAGCTTCCCGCTCCGAGGGAGCTCCTACAATGAGCAGTTCTTC
CDR3 protein: CASSFPLRGSSYNEQFF

V gene: TRBV30
clone size: .
D gene: .
J gene: TRBJ1-3
CDR3 DNA: TGTGCCTGGCGAGTGGCAGGGGGAAACACCATATATTTT
CDR3 protein: CAWRVAGGNTIYF

V gene: TRBV12-3/TRBV12-4
clone size: few
D gene: .
J gene: TRBJ1-5
CDR3 DNA: TGTGCCAGCAGTTTTAGGCGGCAGCCCCAGCATTTT
CDR3 protein: CASSFRRQPQHF